The entry that follows covers one T cell receptor (beta chain) sequence. This CDR3 is 12 amino acids long. Looked up from germline, CDR1 is MGHDK and CDR2 is SYGVNS. This record belongs to a study of T cells expressing NK-cell markers. Looking at the study overall: Sorted CD3+CD56+NKG2C+, CD3+CD56+NKG2C- and CD3+CD56-NKG2C+ T cells supplied TCR beta repertoires.

The authors generated TCR beta cDNA through 5'RACE template switching with UMIs. TCRdb reprocessed the 5' RACE reads, keeping one entry per CDR3 protein, no DNA. This sample's clone table lists approximately 550,000 distinct CDR3 sequences. The J gene is TRBJ1-1, the V gene TRBV25-1. The sequence was collected from a man younger than 35 in good health. Sequencing used blood T cells: a sorted CD56 or NKG2C T cell subset, CD4+ or CD8+ T cells, or bulk PBMC T cells (not recorded which). The CDR3 region is CASSSQTTEAFF.